This TCR beta chain was found in a study of OX40 agonist ivuxolimab in advanced cancers. The wider study: It was permissible to have had prior anti-PD-1, anti-PD-L1 or anti-CTLA-4 therapy, and more than 30% had some.

The method was immunoSEQ multiplex PCR; TCRdb's version includes in-frame clones alone and lacks a portion of them. The table records roughly 60,000 clones, under 90% of them present only once. Findings of the study overall: The investigators did not determine what antigen specificity the expanded peripheral T cells had.

In regard to this clone: The antigen remains undetermined.

The CDR3 sequence is 16 residues long. V was clipped by 8 bases and J by 7 bases, with 23 bases between them. CDR1 MGHRA and CDR2 YSYEKL come from the germline V gene. The sequencing here drew on CD4+ or CD8+ T cells sorted from blood, taken in a trial of the OX40 agonist ivuxolimab. The clonotype comes from an adult with an advanced solid tumor such as melanoma, head and neck, liver or kidney cancer. This chain connects TRBV4-1 to TRBJ1-4, with a tentative D call TRBD1 (6 bases). CDR3 coding DNA: TGCGCCAGCGGGTCCGATTCCGACAGGTGGGCTGAAAAACTGTTTTTT. This codes for CASGSDSDRWAEKLFF.